Listed here are 18 T cell receptor beta chains from one sample, sequenced in a study of blood T cell repertoires in COVID-19. Clones were sequenced by immunoSEQ multiplex PCR, and TCRdb holds only the in-frame ones, with some missing. The sample contains some 19,000 clones, around 83% of which appear only once. Sequencing used peripheral blood. The receptors shown here come from a man aged 65 to 79 with acute or convalescent COVID-19.

J is TRBJ2-1 and V is TRBV27, with D perhaps matching TRBD2 (5 bases). Trimming pared 3 bases from V and 0 bases from J, leaving 21 bases between. The CDR3 spans 19 residues. Germline CDR1 MNHEY, CDR2 SMNVEV (reference sequence). CDR3 residues: CASSFPRAGDLLSYNEQFF. In nucleotides, the CDR3 is TGTGCCAGCAGTTTCCCGAGGGCCGGGGATCTTCTCTCCTACAATGAGCAGTTCTTC.

The chain combines TRBV10-3 with TRBJ1-2; possible D gene TRBD1, 5 bases. This CDR3 has 14 amino acids. Germline V gives CDR1 ENHRY, CDR2 SYGVKD. Trimming removed 2 bases at V and 0 bases at J, with 7 bases between. CDR3 residues: CAISESRANYGYTF. The CDR3 coding sequence is TGTGCCATCAGTGAGAGCAGGGCTAACTATGGCTACACCTTC.

This chain links TRBV7-3 with TRBJ2-3; TRBD2 matches 8 bases. The ends lost 4 bases at V and 4 bases at J; junction bases unmatched: 4. This CDR3 is 14 amino acids long. CDR1 SGHTA and CDR2 FQGTGA come from the germline V gene. Here the CDR3 reads CASSYGLASDTQYF. CDR3 bases: TGTGCCAGCAGCTATGGACTAGCTTCAGATACGCAGTATTTT.

This chain links TRBV7-2 with TRBJ2-7; 13 nucleotides agree with TRBD2. Germline V CDR1 and CDR2: SGHTA, FQGNSA. CDR3 size: 15 residues. The J segment lost 2 bases and the V segment lost 4 bases, leaving 2 bases of the junction unmatched. CDR3 amino acids: CASSSGLAGAYEQYF. The CDR3 DNA sequence: TGTGCCAGCAGCTCAGGACTAGCGGGAGCCTACGAGCAGTACTTC.

This rearrangement joins TRBV28 to TRBJ1-1, with 7 bases fitting TRBD1. Germline lookup yields CDR1 MDHEN and CDR2 SYDVKM. The V gene end was trimmed by 3 bases and the J gene end by 2 bases; junction bases not matched to a gene: 6. The CDR3 has 15 residues. The DNA for the CDR3 is TGTGCCAGCAGTTTCGTGGGACAGACAAACACTGAAGCTTTCTTT. As protein: CASSFVGQTNTEAFF.

This chain connects TRBV5-1 to TRBJ1-1, with no clear D. The CDR3 totals 12 residues. The ends were cut back, 0 bases at V and 8 bases at J, with 8 bases in the middle. CDR1 is SGHRS and CDR2 is YFSETQ in the germline V gene. In DNA form, the CDR3 reads TGCGCCAGCAGCTTGGAAGCGCCCGAAGCTTTCTTT. It yields the protein CASSLEAPEAFF.

The rearrangement uses TRBV28 and TRBJ1-4; D is possibly TRBD1 (5 bases). CDR3 length: 14 residues. The V gene's germline CDR1 is MDHEN and CDR2 SYDVKM. Trimming removed 2 bases at V and 7 bases at J, with 11 bases between. This CDR3 reads CASSLGGFSEKLFF. As DNA, the CDR3 is TGTGCCAGCAGTTTAGGGGGGTTTAGTGAAAAACTGTTTTTT. Full variable domain (rest looked up from reference TRBV28 and TRBJ1-4): DVKVTQSSRYLVKRTGEKVFLECVQDMDHENMFWYRQDPGLGLRLIYFSYDVKMKEKGDIPEGYSVSREKKERFSLILESASTNQTSMYLCASSLGGFSEKLFFGSGTQLSVL.

The chain combines TRBV7-9 with TRBJ1-6; possible D gene TRBD1, 6 bases. Deletions cut 6 bases from V and 7 bases from J, with 16 bases between. The CDR3 totals 15 residues. Germline values: CDR1 SEHNR, CDR2 FQNEAQ (reference sequence). The CDR3 DNA sequence: TGTGCCAGCAGTCAGGTGGCAGGGACAAATTCACCCCTCCACTTT. Residues: CASSQVAGTNSPLHF.

The chain combines TRBV29-1 with TRBJ1-3; D call uncertain. Trimming pared 7 bases from V and 0 bases from J, leaving 7 bases between. Germline loops: CDR1 SQVTM, CDR2 ANQGSEA. There are 12 residues in the CDR3. Here the CDR3 DNA reads TGCAGCGGAAGCAACTCTGGAAACACCATATATTTT. Residues: CSGSNSGNTIYF.

The chain carries TRBV7-9 and TRBJ1-1; D ambiguous. CDR1 is SEHNR, CDR2 FQNEAQ, per germline (reference sequence). V lost 1 base to trimming and J lost 3 bases, with 9 bases between them. The CDR3 is 14 residues long. The CDR3 sequence: CASSLGGGDTEAFF. CDR3 bases: TGTGCCAGCAGCTTAGGAGGCGGAGACACTGAAGCTTTCTTT.

This chain connects TRBV3-1 (or the pseudogene TRBV3-2) to TRBJ1-1, with D tentatively TRBD1 (5 bases). Germline loops: CDR1 LGHDT, CDR2 YNNKEL (reference sequence). V was shortened by 1 base and J by 3 bases, with 12 bases between the two germline ends. The CDR3 is 15 residues long. CDR3 sequence (DNA): TGTGCCAGCAGCCAAGGTGTGGGAGGGGACACTGAAGCTTTCTTT. This translates into CASSQGVGGDTEAFF.

The CDR3 DNA reads TGTGCCAGCAGTCTGAGGGACTATAGCTACGAGCAGTACTTC. As protein: CASSLRDYSYEQYF. This chain connects TRBV28 to TRBJ2-7; 7 bases line up with TRBD2. CDR3 length: 14 residues. Unmatched junction bases numbered 7, after V lost 5 bases and J lost 3 bases. Per germline, CDR1 MDHEN and CDR2 SYDVKM.

The chain uses TRBV11-1 and TRBJ2-1, with TRBD2 identical over 7 bases. V trimming: 0 bases; J trimming: 3 bases; junction bases outside the gene matches: 2. The CDR3 covers 15 residues. CDR1 and CDR2 from the germline V gene are SGHAT and FQDESV (reference sequence). CDR3 sequence: CASSLAGGFYNEQFF. The CDR3 DNA reads TGTGCCAGCAGCTTAGCGGGAGGGTTCTACAATGAGCAGTTCTTC. The variable domain in full, with the rest retrieved from reference TRBV11-1 and TRBJ2-1, is EAEVAQSPRYKITEKSQAVAFWCDPISGHATLYWYRQILGQGPELLVQFQDESVVDDSQLPKDRFSAERLKGVDSTLKIQPAELGDSAMYLCASSLAGGFYNEQFFGPGTRLTVL.

The J gene is TRBJ2-5, the V gene TRBV7-2, with D perhaps matching TRBD1 (5 bases). Trimming pared 3 bases from V and 2 bases from J, leaving 7 bases between. Germline V gene sequence: CDR1 SGHTA, CDR2 FQGNSA. This CDR3 is built from 13 residues. The CDR3 is CASSFQGQETQYF. The CDR3 DNA is TGTGCCAGCAGCTTCCAGGGACAAGAGACCCAGTACTTC. Together with reference TRBV7-2 and TRBJ2-5, the CDR3 gives the full variable domain: GAGVSQSPSNKVTEKGKDVELRCDPISGHTALYWYRQSLGQGLEFLIYFQGNSAPDKSGLPSDRFSAERTGGSVSTLTIQRTQQEDSAVYLCASSFQGQETQYFGPGTRLLVL.

This chain links TRBV24-1 with TRBJ1-4, with 7 bases matching TRBD1. V lost 1 base to trimming and J lost 8 bases; unmatched junction nucleotides: 6. Per the germline V gene, CDR1 is KGHDR and CDR2 is SFDVKD. The CDR3 spans 15 residues. The DNA of the CDR3 is TGTGCCACCAGTGATTTTAAACAGGGGAGGGAAAAACTGTTTTTT. It is translated as CATSDFKQGREKLFF.

The chain is built from TRBV19 and TRBJ1-5; TRBD1 matches at 7 bases. V lost 10 bases and J lost 4; bases outside the gene matches: 10. The CDR3 has 14 residues. Germline-derived CDR1 and CDR2 are LNHDA and SQIVND (reference sequence). CDR3 protein: CATTGQVGNQPQHF. Here the CDR3 DNA reads TGTGCCACTACCGGACAGGTTGGAAATCAGCCCCAGCATTTT.

The V call is TRBV29-1, the J call TRBJ2-7, with a weak D call TRBD2 (6 bases). The CDR3 length is 12 residues. Deletions cut 4 bases from V and 6 bases from J, with 13 bases between. The germline CDR1 and CDR2 sequences are SQVTM and ANQGSEA. CDR3 in DNA: TGCAGCGTTGTGGAGGGCCCCGGCGAGCAGTACTTC. Translation gives CSVVEGPGEQYF.

The V gene is TRBV12-3 or TRBV12-4, the J gene TRBJ2-1; TRBD1 matches at 7 bases. The CDR3 is 12 residues long. V lost 11 bases to trimming and J lost 8 bases; unmatched junction nucleotides: 9. In DNA, the CDR3 is TGTGCCGCCAGGGGGTGGGACCATGAGCAGTTCTTC. It codes for CAARGWDHEQFF.